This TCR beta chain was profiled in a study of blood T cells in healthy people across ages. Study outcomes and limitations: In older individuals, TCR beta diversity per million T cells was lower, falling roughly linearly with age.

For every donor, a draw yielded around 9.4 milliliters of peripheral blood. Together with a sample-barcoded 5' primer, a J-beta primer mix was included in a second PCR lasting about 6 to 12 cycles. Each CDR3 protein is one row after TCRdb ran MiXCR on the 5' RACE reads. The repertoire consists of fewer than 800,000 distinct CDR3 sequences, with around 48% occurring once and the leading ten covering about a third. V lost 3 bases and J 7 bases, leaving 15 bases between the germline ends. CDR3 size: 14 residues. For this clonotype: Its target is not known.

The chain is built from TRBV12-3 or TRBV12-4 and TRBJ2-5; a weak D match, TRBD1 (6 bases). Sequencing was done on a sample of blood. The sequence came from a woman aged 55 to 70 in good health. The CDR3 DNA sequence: TGTGCCAGCAGTTTCGGACAGTGGTCGGGGACCCAGTACTTC. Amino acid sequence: CASSFGQWSGTQYF.